The clone carrying this T cell receptor beta chain has a handful of counts. Its antigen remains unidentified. This entry belongs to a study of T cell repertoires in cytomegalovirus infection. Study-wide background: Indicated by public TCR beta signatures were CMV infection and matching HLA type. General study points: The ex vivo response was dominated by HLA-C-restricted CMV-specific TCR beta clonotypes. CMV carriers having the relevant HLA were flagged by cumulative public TCR beta family frequency.

Germline-derived CDR1 and CDR2 are SGHTA and FQGNSA. The CDR3 extends over 16 amino acids. V shed 2 bases and J 7 bases; nucleotides not matched to a gene: 7. From the reads, TCRdb called clonotypes with MiXCR, one entry per CDR3 protein. The sample consists of roughly 570,000 distinct CDR3 sequences, just under 40% of them appearing once. The chain recombines TRBV7-2 with TRBJ1-6; 8 nucleotides agree with TRBD1. Sequenced here: cultured PBMCs, sampled from culture after CMV antigen stimulation. The sequence derives from a human donor in good health (CMV status not recorded). Some clones in this sample may be carry-over from other donors' samples. The CDR3 loop is CASSLSGGQVNSPLHF. The CDR3 DNA reads as TGTGCCAGCAGCTTAAGCGGGGGACAGGTGAATTCACCCCTCCACTTT.